The 11 T cell receptor beta chains below were found in one sample sequenced in a study of blood T cell repertoires in COVID-19. Only in-frame clones appear in the TCRdb table, and some are missing; sequencing was by immunoSEQ multiplex PCR. The sample includes approximately 260,000 clones, 80% to 90% of them seen just once. The sample taken for sequencing was peripheral blood. These receptors originate from a woman in her 70s with acute or convalescent COVID-19.

The V and J genes are TRBV18 and TRBJ2-5, with TRBD1 identical over 7 bases. The CDR3 sequence is 15 residues long. The V gene end was trimmed by 0 bases and the J gene end by 4 bases; junction bases not matched to a gene: 5. Per germline, CDR1 KGHSH and CDR2 LQKENI. The CDR3 DNA reads TGTGCCAGCTCACCACCGCAGGGACAGTTAGAGACCCAGTACTTC. Translating it yields CASSPPQGQLETQYF. The full variable domain, rest sourced from reference TRBV18 and TRBJ2-5, is NAGVMQNPRHLVRRRGQEARLRCSPMKGHSHVYWYRQLPEEGLKFMVYLQKENIIDESGMPKERFSAEFPKEGPSILRIQQVVRGDSAAYFCASSPPQGQLETQYFGPGTRLLVL.

V and J are TRBV29-1 and TRBJ2-1, with 7 bases identical to TRBD2. The CDR3 covers 12 residues. V dropped 7 bases and J dropped 9; count of bases not matched to a gene: 9. Germline V gene sequence: CDR1 SQVTM, CDR2 ANQGSEA. CDR3 protein: CSALPWGGEQFF. CDR3 in DNA: TGCAGCGCCCTCCCGTGGGGGGGTGAGCAGTTCTTC.

The rearrangement links TRBV4-1 to TRBJ2-4; 9 nucleotides agree with TRBD2. This CDR3 contains 18 residues. V lost 0 bases to trimming and J lost 0 bases; unmatched junction nucleotides: 6. The germline V gene has CDR1 MGHRA and CDR2 YSYEKL. The CDR3 loop reads CASSQEFSGGRAKNIQYF. In DNA, the CDR3 is TGCGCCAGCAGCCAAGAGTTTAGCGGGGGAAGAGCCAAAAACATTCAGTACTTC.

The rearrangement links TRBV4-1 to TRBJ2-2, with 7 positions matching TRBD2. V dropped 0 bases and J dropped 3; count of bases not matched to a gene: 4. Germline V lookup: CDR1 MGHRA, CDR2 YSYEKL. The CDR3 length is 16 residues. CDR3 protein: CASSQEGRGDTGELFF. The CDR3 DNA is TGCGCCAGCAGCCAAGAGGGCCGGGGGGACACCGGGGAGCTGTTTTTT.

This clone has a handful of counts. The chain has TRBV9 and TRBJ1-1; weak D call: TRBD1 (5 bases). The V end lost 0 bases, the J end lost 2 bases, and 17 bases lay between the germline ends. Per germline, CDR1 SGDLS and CDR2 YYNGEE. The CDR3 is 17 residues long. The CDR3 DNA is TGTGCCAGCAGCGTAGTGGGGAGGGGCCAGTCTAACACTGAAGCTTTCTTT. It specifies CASSVVGRGQSNTEAFF.

This clone came up a few times. The chain combines TRBV19 with TRBJ1-2; D may be TRBD1 (5 bases). The CDR3 runs to 15 residues. Germline values: CDR1 LNHDA, CDR2 SQIVND (reference sequence). Trimming took 4 bases from V and 0 from J, leaving 12 bases between them. This chain's CDR3 is CASSTPTEANYGYTF. The CDR3, as DNA: TGTGCCAGTAGTACCCCGACAGAAGCTAACTATGGCTACACCTTC.

The V call is TRBV9, the J call TRBJ2-3; D may be TRBD1 (6 bases). V lost 3 bases, J lost 1 base, and 15 bases lay in between. The CDR3 spans 16 residues. The germline CDR1 and CDR2 sequences are SGDLS and YYNGEE. As DNA, the CDR3 is TGTGCCAGCAGCGCCACTTCCAGGGGTGGCACAGATACGCAGTATTTT. This translates into CASSATSRGGTDTQYF.

The CDR3 protein is CASSLTDNSPLHF. CDR3 sequence (DNA): TGTGCCAGCAGTTTAACGGATAATTCACCCCTCCACTTT. This chain links TRBV12-3 or TRBV12-4 with TRBJ1-6; D gene ambiguous. V lost 2 bases, J lost 5 bases, and 4 bases lay in between. The CDR3 length is 13 residues.

This chain joins TRBV7-8 and TRBJ1-1; no reliable D call. The germline gives CDR1 SGHVS, CDR2 FQNEAQ. The V gene lost 6 bases and the J gene lost 1 base, with 9 bases spanning the gap. CDR3 length: 13 residues. The CDR3 loop is CASRRTTNTEAFF. CDR3 sequence (DNA): TGTGCCAGCAGACGAACAACGAACACTGAAGCTTTCTTT.

The chain links TRBV30 to TRBJ2-4; the D gene is possibly TRBD1 (5 bases). CDR1 and CDR2 (germline): GTSNPN, SVGIG (reference sequence). CDR3 size: 14 residues. The ends were cut back, 3 bases at V and 0 bases at J, with 9 bases in the middle. This chain's CDR3 is CAWRPRVAKNIQYF. The CDR3, as DNA: TGTGCCTGGAGGCCCAGGGTAGCCAAAAACATTCAGTACTTC.

The chain is built from TRBV5-4 and TRBJ2-1; 10 bases map to TRBD2. The J segment lost 10 bases and the V segment lost 1 base, leaving 8 bases of the junction unmatched. Germline CDR1 reads SGHNT; CDR2 reads YYREEE (reference sequence). The CDR3 runs 15 residues. CDR3 region: CASSLYLAGVGEQFF. The DNA of the CDR3 is TGTGCCAGCAGCTTGTACCTAGCGGGGGTTGGGGAGCAGTTCTTC.